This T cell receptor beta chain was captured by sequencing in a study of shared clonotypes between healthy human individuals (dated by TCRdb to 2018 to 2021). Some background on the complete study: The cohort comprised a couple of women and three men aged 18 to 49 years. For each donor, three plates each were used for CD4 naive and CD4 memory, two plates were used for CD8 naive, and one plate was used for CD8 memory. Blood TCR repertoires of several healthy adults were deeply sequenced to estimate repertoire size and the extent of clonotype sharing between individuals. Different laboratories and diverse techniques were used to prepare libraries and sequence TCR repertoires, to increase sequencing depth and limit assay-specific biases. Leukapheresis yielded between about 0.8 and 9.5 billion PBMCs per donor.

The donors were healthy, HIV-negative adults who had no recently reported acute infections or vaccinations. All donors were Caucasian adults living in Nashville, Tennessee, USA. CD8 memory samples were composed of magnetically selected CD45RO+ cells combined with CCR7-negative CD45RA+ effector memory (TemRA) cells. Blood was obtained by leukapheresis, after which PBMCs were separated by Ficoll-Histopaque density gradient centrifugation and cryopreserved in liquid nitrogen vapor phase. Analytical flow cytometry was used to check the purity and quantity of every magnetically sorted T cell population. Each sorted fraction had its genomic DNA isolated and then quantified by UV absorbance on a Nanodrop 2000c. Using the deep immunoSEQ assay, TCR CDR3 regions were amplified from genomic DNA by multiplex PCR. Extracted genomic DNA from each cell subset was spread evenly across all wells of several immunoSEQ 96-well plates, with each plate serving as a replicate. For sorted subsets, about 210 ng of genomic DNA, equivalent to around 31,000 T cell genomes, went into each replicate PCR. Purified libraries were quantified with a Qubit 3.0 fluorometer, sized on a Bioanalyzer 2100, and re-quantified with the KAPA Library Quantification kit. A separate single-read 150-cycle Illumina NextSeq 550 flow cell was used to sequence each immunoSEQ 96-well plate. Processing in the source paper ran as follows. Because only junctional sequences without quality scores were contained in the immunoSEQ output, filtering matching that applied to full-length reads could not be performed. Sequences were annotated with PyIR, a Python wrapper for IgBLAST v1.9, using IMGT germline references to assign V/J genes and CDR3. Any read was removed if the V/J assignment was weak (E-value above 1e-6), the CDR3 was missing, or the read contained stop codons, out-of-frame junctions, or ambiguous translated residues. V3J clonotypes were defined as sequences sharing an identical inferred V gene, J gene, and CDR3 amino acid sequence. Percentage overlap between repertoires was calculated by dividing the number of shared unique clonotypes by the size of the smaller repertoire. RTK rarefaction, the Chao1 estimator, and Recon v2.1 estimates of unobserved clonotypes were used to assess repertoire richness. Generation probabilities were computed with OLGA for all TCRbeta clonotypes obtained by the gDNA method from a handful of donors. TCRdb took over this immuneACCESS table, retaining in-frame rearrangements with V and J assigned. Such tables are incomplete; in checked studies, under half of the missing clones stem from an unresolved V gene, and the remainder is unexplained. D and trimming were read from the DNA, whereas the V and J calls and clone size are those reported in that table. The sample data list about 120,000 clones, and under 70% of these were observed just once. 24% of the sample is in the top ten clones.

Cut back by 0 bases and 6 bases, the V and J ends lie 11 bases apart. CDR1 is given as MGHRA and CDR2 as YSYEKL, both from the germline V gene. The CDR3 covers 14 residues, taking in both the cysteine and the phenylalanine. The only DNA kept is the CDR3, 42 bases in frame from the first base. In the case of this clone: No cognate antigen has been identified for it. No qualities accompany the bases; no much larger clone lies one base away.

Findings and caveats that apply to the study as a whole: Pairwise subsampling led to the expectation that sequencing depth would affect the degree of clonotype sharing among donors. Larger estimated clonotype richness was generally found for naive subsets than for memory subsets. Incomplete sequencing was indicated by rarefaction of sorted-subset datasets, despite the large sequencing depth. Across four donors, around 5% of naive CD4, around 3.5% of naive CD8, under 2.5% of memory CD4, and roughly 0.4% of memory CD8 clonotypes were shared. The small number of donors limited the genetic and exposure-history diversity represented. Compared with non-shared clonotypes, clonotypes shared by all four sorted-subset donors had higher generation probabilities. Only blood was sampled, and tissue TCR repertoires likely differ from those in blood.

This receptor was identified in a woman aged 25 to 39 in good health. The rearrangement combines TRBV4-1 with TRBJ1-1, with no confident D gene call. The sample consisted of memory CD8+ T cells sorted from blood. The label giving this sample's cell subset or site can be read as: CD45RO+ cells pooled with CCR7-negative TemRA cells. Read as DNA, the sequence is TGCGCCAGCAGCCAAGATCAAAGAGGCCCTGAAGCTTTCTTT. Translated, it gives CASSQDQRGPEAFF.